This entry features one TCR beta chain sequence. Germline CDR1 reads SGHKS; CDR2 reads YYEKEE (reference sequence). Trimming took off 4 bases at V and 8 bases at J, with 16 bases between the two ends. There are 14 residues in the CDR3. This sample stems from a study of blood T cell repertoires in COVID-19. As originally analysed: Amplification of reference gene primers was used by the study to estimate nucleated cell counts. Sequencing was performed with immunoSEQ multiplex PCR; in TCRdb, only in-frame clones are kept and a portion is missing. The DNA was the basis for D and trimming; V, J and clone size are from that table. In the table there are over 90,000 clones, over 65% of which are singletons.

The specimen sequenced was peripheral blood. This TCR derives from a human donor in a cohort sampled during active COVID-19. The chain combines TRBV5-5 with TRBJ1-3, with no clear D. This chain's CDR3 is CASSPGLTRDTIYF. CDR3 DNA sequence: TGTGCCAGCAGCCCGGGATTAACTCGCGACACCATATATTTT.